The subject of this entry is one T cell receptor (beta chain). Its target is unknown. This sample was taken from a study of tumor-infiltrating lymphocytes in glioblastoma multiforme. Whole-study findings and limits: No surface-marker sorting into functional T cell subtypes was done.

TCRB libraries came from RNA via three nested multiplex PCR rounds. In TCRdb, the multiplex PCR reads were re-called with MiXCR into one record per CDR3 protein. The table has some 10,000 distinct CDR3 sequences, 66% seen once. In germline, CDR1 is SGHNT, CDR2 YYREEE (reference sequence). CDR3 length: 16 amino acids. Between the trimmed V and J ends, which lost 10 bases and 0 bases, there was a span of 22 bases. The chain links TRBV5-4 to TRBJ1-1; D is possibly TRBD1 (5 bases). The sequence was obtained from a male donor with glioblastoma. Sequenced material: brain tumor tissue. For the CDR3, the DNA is TGTGCCGACAGCCAACCCGAACAGGATATGAACACTGAAGCTTTCTTT. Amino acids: CADSQPEQDMNTEAFF.